Presented here are 23 T cell receptor beta chains from one specimen sequenced in a study of T cells after posttransplantation cyclophosphamide. Busulfan-fludarabine conditioning, marrow transplant, and cyclophosphamide on days +3 and +4 were administered. Produced via immunoSEQ multiplex PCR; TCRdb's table is partial and in-frame only. The specimen has around 10,000 clones, none found just once. This material consisted of PBMCs, taken after allogeneic stem cell transplant with posttransplant cyclophosphamide. The receptor set was obtained from a female patient aged 40 to 50 who received an allogeneic stem cell transplant from a related donor, was CMV-positive, and had no GVHD. Some T cells may be supplied by the graft donor.

Many counts were recorded for this clone. The chain recombines TRBV7-3 with TRBJ2-2; D uncertain. Germline V gene data show CDR1 as SGHTA and CDR2 as FQGTGA. The CDR3 loop spans 13 amino acids. The germline V and J ends were trimmed by 5 bases and 6 bases, with 10 bases remaining between them. CDR3 protein: CASSPVQSGELFF. The CDR3 bases are TGTGCCAGCAGCCCAGTGCAGTCCGGGGAGCTGTTTTTT.

This clone is medium-sized (0.01 to 0.1%). This chain links TRBV19 with TRBJ2-1; D is perhaps TRBD2 (5 bases). The V and J ends lost 3 bases and 7 bases respectively, with 7 bases between them. The CDR3 is made up of 12 amino acids. In germline, CDR1 is LNHDA, CDR2 SQIVND (reference sequence). The CDR3, as DNA: TGTGCCAGTAGTATCCGGGGAAATGAGCAGTTCTTC. Residues: CASSIRGNEQFF.

This clone was observed at least ten times. The chain uses TRBV4-1 and TRBJ1-2; D remains ambiguous. The CDR3 loop spans 13 amino acids. V was clipped by 1 base and J by 0 bases, with 3 bases between them. Germline CDR1 and CDR2: MGHRA and YSYEKL. The CDR3 DNA reads as TGCGCCAGCAGCCAAGTAGCTAACTATGGCTACACCTTC. Amino acids: CASSQVANYGYTF.

This clone showed up many times. J is TRBJ2-3 and V is TRBV10-3; 7 positions agree with TRBD2. The V segment lost 10 bases and the J segment 2 bases; nucleotides outside the gene matches: 12. CDR1 ENHRY and CDR2 SYGVKD come from the germline V gene. There are 15 residues in the CDR3. CDR3 residues: CATTGDGGITDTQYF. CDR3 nucleotides: TGTGCCACAACGGGAGACGGGGGGATCACAGATACGCAGTATTTT.

This clone has ten or more counts. The chain couples TRBV4-1 to TRBJ2-3, with TRBD2 matching over 13 bases. The ends lost 1 base at V and 2 bases at J; junction bases unmatched: 9. The CDR3 runs 19 residues. Germline V gene data show CDR1 as MGHRA and CDR2 as YSYEKL. The DNA of the CDR3 is TGCGCCAGCAGCCAAGCGGGACTAGCGGGGTTGTCACTCACAGATACGCAGTATTTT. This sequence encodes CASSQAGLAGLSLTDTQYF.

This clone was observed a few times. This chain connects TRBV11-2 to TRBJ2-2, with D perhaps matching TRBD2 (6 bases). The CDR3 extends over 16 amino acids. The V gene's germline CDR1 is SGHAT and CDR2 FQNNGV. V gave up 5 bases and J gave up 1 base, with 14 bases separating them. This chain's CDR3 is CASSPGVLGNTGELFF. The CDR3 DNA follows: TGTGCCAGCAGCCCGGGGGTGTTAGGGAACACCGGGGAGCTGTTTTTT.

The table lists this clone with many counts. This chain uses TRBV9 with TRBJ2-1; 11 bases map to TRBD2. The V gene end was trimmed by 0 bases and the J gene end by 6 bases; junction bases not matched to a gene: 5. The germline V gene has CDR1 SGDLS and CDR2 YYNGEE. This CDR3 spans 16 amino acids. CDR3: CASSVVGSGGVNEQFF. Here the CDR3 DNA reads TGTGCCAGCAGCGTAGTGGGTAGCGGGGGGGTCAATGAGCAGTTCTTC.

This clone appeared many times. The chain joins TRBV5-1 to TRBJ1-2, with 7 bases fitting TRBD1. The CDR3 totals 12 residues. Germline CDR1 and CDR2: SGHRS and YFSETQ. Trimming took 4 bases from V and 7 from J; bases not matched to a gene: 4. CDR3 in DNA: TGCGCCAGCAGCCCGACAGGGCCTGGCTACACCTTC. Translated: CASSPTGPGYTF.

This clone showed up many times. The rearrangement uses TRBV10-1 and TRBJ2-7; D perhaps matches TRBD2 (7 bases). The V end was cut by 5 bases, the J end by 6 bases, with 14 bases between. The CDR3 sequence is 13 residues long. In germline, CDR1 is WNHNN, CDR2 SYGVQD (reference sequence). The CDR3 DNA reads as TGCGCCAGCAGTCCCGGGGGCGGGGGCGAGCAGTACTTC. Its translation is CASSPGGGGEQYF.

This clone came up a few times. The chain employs TRBV18 and TRBJ2-3; 11 bases line up with TRBD2. V lost 1 base and J lost 5; bases outside the gene matches: 8. In germline, CDR1 is KGHSH, CDR2 LQKENI. The CDR3 has 17 residues. The CDR3 sequence: CASSPRSSGGMEDTQYF. The CDR3 DNA follows: TGTGCCAGCTCACCACGGTCTAGCGGGGGGATGGAAGATACGCAGTATTTT.

This clone appeared many times. This rearrangement joins TRBV7-2 to TRBJ2-1; D not certain. Trimming shortened V by 5 bases and J by 3 bases, and 8 bases separated the two germline ends. CDR3 length: 13 amino acids. Per germline, CDR1 SGHTA and CDR2 FQGNSA. The CDR3 coding sequence is TGTGCCAGCAGCCCGGGTCGCTACAATGAGCAGTTCTTC. This encodes CASSPGRYNEQFF.

This clone was observed many times. The chain carries TRBV18 and TRBJ1-6; D remains unclear. CDR1 is KGHSH and CDR2 is LQKENI in the germline V gene. This CDR3 is 14 amino acids long. Trimming cost V 3 bases and J 10 bases, with 13 bases left between them. CDR3 nucleotides: TGTGCCAGCTCACCTCCCCAGATGGTCTCACCCCTCCACTTT. It is translated as CASSPPQMVSPLHF.

This clone was seen repeatedly, ten times or more. The genes are TRBV7-8 and TRBJ1-4; 7 bases are shared with TRBD1. Germline-derived CDR1 and CDR2 are SGHVS and FQNEAQ. The CDR3 sequence is 20 residues long. V lost 4 bases and J lost 4; bases outside the gene matches: 21. CDR3 residues: CASSSRPHLTGEIVNEKLFF. CDR3 coding DNA: TGTGCCAGCAGCTCACGACCGCACTTAACAGGGGAGATCGTTAATGAAAAACTGTTTTTT.

This clone turned up a few times. Distinct nucleotide sequences in the sample also encode this CDR3. This sequence joins TRBV9 and TRBJ2-7; the match to TRBD1 covers 7 bases. CDR3 size: 15 residues. V lost 9 bases and J lost 4; bases outside the gene matches: 16. From germline, CDR1 is SGDLS and CDR2 YYNGEE. This CDR3 reads CAISFKQGTAYEQYF. The CDR3 DNA reads TGTGCCATTAGCTTCAAACAGGGGACGGCATACGAGCAGTACTTC.

In this sample, this clone turned up many times. The gene calls are TRBV28 and TRBJ2-4; a possible D gene is TRBD1 (5 bases). Germline V lookup: CDR1 MDHEN, CDR2 SYDVKM. The CDR3 has 14 residues. The V and J ends lost 3 bases and 7 bases respectively, with 13 bases between them. The CDR3 protein is CASSFRPQENIQYF. The CDR3 DNA reads as TGTGCCAGCAGTTTTCGGCCACAGGAGAACATTCAGTACTTC.

In its sample, this clone was seen many times. This chain connects TRBV29-1 to TRBJ1-1, with 7 bases fitting TRBD1. CDR1 and CDR2 (germline): SQVTM, ANQGSEA. The V segment lost 6 bases and the J segment 5 bases; nucleotides outside the gene matches: 6. The CDR3 runs to 12 residues. The DNA for the CDR3 is TGCAGCGTCCAACACAGGGGAACTGAAGCTTTCTTT. Its protein product is CSVQHRGTEAFF. The full variable domain, with the rest looked up from reference TRBV29-1 and TRBJ1-1, is SAVISQKPSRDICQRGTSLTIQCQVDSQVTMMFWYRQQPGQSLTLIATANQGSEATYESGFVIDKFPISRPNLTFSTLTVSNMSPEDSSIYLCSVQHRGTEAFFGQGTRLTVV.

This clone showed up just a few times. The chain recombines TRBV5-1 with TRBJ2-3; 7 bases align to TRBD2. The CDR3 has 15 residues. CDR1 and CDR2 (germline): SGHRS, YFSETQ. With V trimmed by 5 bases and J by 2 bases, 8 bases remained unmatched. The CDR3 region has the DNA TGCGCCAGCAGGCGCAGCGGGGAATACACAGATACGCAGTATTTT. It specifies CASRRSGEYTDTQYF. Looking up the rest from reference TRBV5-1 and TRBJ2-3 gives the full variable domain: KAGVTQTPRYLIKTRGQQVTLSCSPISGHRSVSWYQQTPGQGLQFLFEYFSETQRNKGNFPGRFSGRQFSNSRSEMNVSTLELGDSALYLCASRRSGEYTDTQYFGPGTRLTVL.

This clone was picked up many times. Other DNA sequences in this specimen translate into the identical CDR3. This chain joins TRBV27 and TRBJ2-7; 8 nucleotides line up with TRBD2. The CDR3 runs 13 residues. Per the germline V gene, CDR1 is MNHEY and CDR2 is SMNVEV (reference sequence). J was trimmed by 4 bases and V by 4 bases; bases with no gene match: 3. The CDR3: CASSSGTSYEQYF. For the CDR3, the DNA is TGTGCCAGCAGTTCCGGGACTAGTTACGAGCAGTACTTC.

This clone has ten or more counts. The chain combines TRBV5-1 with TRBJ2-2; perhaps TRBD2 as D (7 bases). The V gene lost 1 base and the J gene lost 5 bases, with 15 bases spanning the gap. CDR3 length equals 16 residues. Germline CDR1 SGHRS, CDR2 YFSETQ. The DNA for the CDR3 is TGCGCCAGCAGCTTGAGGGGGGGAGGAGGAACCGGGGAGCTGTTTTTT. Translated, it gives CASSLRGGGGTGELFF.

This clone was picked up many times. The V and J genes are TRBV19 and TRBJ1-1; 7 bases map to TRBD1. The CDR3 has 14 amino acids. Per the germline V gene, CDR1 is LNHDA and CDR2 is SQIVND (reference sequence). Unmatched junction bases numbered 9, after V lost 6 bases and J lost 5 bases. CDR3 DNA: TGTGCCAGTAGATTAACAGGGGAAGGTACTGAAGCTTTCTTT. This gives the protein CASRLTGEGTEAFF.

This clone was seen repeatedly, ten times or more. The V gene is TRBV10-1, the J gene TRBJ2-3; D may be TRBD2 (6 bases). CDR3 length equals 13 residues. CDR1 and CDR2 (germline): WNHNN, SYGVQD (reference sequence). The V gene lost 4 bases and the J gene lost 4 bases, with 9 bases spanning the gap. The CDR3 nucleotides are TGCGCCAGCAGTGTCCGACTAGCAGATACGCAGTATTTT. Amino acid sequence: CASSVRLADTQYF.

The sample holds many counts of this clone. V and J are TRBV5-1 and TRBJ1-4; 7 bases agree with TRBD1. V gave up 4 bases and J gave up 0 bases; unmatched junction bases: 0. Germline lookup yields CDR1 SGHRS and CDR2 YFSETQ. The CDR3 contains 14 residues. CDR3 nucleotides: TGCGCCAGCAGCCAGGGGGCAACTAATGAAAAACTGTTTTTT. Translated: CASSQGATNEKLFF.

This clone came up many times. The chain couples TRBV6-6 to TRBJ2-4; no firm D call. Per germline, CDR1 MNHNY and CDR2 SVGAGI (reference sequence). The V and J ends lost 8 bases and 0 bases respectively, with 11 bases between them. The CDR3 spans 14 residues. This CDR3 reads CASAKPLAKNIQYF. The CDR3 DNA sequence: TGTGCCAGCGCTAAACCACTAGCCAAAAACATTCAGTACTTC.